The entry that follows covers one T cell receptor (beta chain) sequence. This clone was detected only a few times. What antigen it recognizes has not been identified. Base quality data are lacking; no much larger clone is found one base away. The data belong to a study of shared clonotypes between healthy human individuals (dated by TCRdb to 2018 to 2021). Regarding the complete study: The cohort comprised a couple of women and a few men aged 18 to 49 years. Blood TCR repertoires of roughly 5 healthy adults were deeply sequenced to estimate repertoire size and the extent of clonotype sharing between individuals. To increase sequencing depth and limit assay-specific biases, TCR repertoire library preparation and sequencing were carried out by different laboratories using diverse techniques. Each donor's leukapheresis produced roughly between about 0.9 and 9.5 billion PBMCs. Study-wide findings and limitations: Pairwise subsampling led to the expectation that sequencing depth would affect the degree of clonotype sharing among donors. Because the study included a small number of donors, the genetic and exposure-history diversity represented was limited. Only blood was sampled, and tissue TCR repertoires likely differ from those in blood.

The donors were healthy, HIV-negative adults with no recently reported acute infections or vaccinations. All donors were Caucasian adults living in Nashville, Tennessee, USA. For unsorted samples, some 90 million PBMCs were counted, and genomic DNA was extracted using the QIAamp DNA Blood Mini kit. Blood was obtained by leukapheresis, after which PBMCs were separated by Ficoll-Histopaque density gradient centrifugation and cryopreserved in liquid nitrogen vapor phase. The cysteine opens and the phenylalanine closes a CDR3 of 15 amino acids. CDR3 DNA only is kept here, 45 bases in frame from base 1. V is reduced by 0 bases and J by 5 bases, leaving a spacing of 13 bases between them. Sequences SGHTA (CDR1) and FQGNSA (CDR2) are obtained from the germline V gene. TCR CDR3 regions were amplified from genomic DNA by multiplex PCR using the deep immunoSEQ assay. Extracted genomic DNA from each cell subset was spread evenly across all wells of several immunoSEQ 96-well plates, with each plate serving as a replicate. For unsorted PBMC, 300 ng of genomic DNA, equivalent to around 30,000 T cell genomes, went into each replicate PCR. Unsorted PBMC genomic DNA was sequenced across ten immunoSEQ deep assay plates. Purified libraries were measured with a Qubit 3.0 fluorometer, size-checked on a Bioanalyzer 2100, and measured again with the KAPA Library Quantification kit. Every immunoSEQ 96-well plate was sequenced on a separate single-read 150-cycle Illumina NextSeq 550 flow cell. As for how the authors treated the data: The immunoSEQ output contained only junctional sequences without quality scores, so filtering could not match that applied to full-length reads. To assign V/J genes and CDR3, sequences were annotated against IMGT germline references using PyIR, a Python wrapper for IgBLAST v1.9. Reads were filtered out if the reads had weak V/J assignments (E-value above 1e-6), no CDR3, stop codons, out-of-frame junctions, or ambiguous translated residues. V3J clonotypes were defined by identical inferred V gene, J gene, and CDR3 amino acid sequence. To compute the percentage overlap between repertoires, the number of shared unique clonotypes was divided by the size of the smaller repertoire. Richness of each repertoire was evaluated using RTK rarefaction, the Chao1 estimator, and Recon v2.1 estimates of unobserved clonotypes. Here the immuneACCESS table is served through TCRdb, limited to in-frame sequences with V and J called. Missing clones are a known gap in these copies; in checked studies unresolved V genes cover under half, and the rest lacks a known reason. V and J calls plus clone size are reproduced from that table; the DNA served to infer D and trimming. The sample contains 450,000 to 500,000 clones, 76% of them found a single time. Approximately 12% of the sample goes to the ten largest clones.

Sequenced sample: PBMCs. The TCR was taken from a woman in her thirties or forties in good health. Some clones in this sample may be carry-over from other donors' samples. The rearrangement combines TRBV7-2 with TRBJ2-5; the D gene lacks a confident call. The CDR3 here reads CASSLAMASLETQYF. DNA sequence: TGTGCCAGCAGCTTAGCGATGGCTTCCCTCGAGACCCAGTACTTC.